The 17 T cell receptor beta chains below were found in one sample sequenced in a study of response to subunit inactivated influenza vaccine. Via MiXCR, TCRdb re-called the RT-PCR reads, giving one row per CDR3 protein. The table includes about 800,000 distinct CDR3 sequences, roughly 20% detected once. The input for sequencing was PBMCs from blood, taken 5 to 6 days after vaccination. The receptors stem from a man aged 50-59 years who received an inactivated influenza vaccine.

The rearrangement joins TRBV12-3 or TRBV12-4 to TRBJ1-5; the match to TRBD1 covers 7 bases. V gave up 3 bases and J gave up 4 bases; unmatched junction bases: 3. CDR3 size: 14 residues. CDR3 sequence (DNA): TGTGCCAGCAGTTTTATACAGGGGAATCAGCCCCAGCATTTT. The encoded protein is CASSFIQGNQPQHF.

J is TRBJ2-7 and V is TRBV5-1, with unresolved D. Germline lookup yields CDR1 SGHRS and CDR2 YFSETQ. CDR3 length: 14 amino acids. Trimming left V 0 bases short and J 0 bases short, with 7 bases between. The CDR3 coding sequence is TGCGCCAGCAGCTTGGACAGCCACTCCTACGAGCAGTACTTC. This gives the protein CASSLDSHSYEQYF.

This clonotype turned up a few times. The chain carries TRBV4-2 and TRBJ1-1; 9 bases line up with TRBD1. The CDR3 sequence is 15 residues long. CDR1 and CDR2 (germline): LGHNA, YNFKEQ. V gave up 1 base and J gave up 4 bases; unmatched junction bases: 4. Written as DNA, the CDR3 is TGTGCCAGCAGCCAAGTGGGACAGGGTAGCACTGAAGCTTTCTTT. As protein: CASSQVGQGSTEAFF.

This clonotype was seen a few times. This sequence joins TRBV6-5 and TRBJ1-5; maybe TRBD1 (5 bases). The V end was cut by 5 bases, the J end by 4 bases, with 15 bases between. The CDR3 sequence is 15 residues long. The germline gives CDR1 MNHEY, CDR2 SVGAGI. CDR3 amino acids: CASSNGQGRNQPQHF. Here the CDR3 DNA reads TGTGCCAGCAGTAACGGACAAGGGAGGAATCAGCCCCAGCATTTT.

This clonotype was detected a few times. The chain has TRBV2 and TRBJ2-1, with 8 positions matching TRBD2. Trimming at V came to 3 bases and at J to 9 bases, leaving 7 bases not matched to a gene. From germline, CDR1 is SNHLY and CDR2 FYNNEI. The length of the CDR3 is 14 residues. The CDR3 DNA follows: TGTGCCAGCAGTGACCGGACTAGCCATGGTGAGCAGTTCTTC. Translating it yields CASSDRTSHGEQFF.

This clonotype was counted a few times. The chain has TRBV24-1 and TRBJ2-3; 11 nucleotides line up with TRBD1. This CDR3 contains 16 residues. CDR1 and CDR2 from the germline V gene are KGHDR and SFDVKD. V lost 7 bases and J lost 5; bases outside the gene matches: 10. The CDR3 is CATSVPGQGARDTQYF. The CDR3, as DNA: TGTGCCACCAGCGTTCCAGGACAGGGGGCGAGAGATACGCAGTATTTT.

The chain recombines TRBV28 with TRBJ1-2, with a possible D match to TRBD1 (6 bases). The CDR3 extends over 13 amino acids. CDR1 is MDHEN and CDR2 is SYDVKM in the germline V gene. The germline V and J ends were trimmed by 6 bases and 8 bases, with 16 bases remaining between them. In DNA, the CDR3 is TGTGCCAGCAGCACGAACAGGGTATTCGGCTACACCTTC. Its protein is CASSTNRVFGYTF.

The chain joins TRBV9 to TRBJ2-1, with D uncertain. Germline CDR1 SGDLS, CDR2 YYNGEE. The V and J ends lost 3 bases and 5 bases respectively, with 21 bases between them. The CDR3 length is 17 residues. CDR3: CASSELGLGSSNNEQFF. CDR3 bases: TGTGCCAGCAGCGAGCTGGGTCTCGGGTCTAGTAACAATGAGCAGTTCTTC.

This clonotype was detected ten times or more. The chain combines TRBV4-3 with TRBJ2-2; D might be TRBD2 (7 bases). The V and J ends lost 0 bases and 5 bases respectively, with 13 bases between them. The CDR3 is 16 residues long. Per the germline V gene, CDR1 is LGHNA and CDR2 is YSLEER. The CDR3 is CASSQEGGGGTGELFF. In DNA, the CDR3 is TGCGCCAGCAGCCAAGAAGGAGGGGGGGGGACCGGGGAGCTGTTTTTT.

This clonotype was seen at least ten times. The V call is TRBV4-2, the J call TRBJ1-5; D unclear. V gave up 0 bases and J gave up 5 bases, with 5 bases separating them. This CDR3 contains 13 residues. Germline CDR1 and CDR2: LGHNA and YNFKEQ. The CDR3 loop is CASSQELYQPQHF. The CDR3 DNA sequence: TGTGCCAGCAGCCAAGAGTTGTATCAGCCCCAGCATTTT.

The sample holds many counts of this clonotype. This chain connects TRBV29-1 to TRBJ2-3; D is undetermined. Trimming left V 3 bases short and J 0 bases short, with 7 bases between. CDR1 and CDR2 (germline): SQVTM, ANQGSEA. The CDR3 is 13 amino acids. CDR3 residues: CSVDVFSTDTQYF. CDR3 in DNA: TGCAGCGTTGATGTATTTAGCACAGATACGCAGTATTTT.

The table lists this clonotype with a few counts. The CDR3, as DNA: TGTGCCACCAGTATAAGCGGACCCTACAATGAGCAGTTCTTC. It encodes CATSISGPYNEQFF. V gene TRBV24-1 combines with J gene TRBJ2-1; a possible D gene is TRBD2 (5 bases). The CDR3 runs to 14 residues. Looked up from germline, CDR1 is KGHDR and CDR2 is SFDVKD. V lost 6 bases and J 2 bases, leaving 10 bases between the germline ends.

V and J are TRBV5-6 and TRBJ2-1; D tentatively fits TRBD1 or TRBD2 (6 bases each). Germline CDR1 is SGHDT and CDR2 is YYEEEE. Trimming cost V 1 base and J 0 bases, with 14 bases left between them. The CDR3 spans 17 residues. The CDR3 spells CASSLLGEGGSYNEQFF. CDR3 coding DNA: TGTGCCAGCAGCTTGCTCGGAGAGGGGGGCTCCTACAATGAGCAGTTCTTC.

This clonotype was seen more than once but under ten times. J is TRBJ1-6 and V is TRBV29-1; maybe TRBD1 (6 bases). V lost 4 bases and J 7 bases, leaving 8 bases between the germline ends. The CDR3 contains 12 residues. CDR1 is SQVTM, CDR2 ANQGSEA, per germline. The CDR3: CSVGDTNSPLHF. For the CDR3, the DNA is TGCAGCGTTGGGGACACAAATTCACCCCTCCACTTT. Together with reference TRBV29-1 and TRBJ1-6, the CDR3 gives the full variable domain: SAVISQKPSRDICQRGTSLTIQCQVDSQVTMMFWYRQQPGQSLTLIATANQGSEATYESGFVIDKFPISRPNLTFSTLTVSNMSPEDSSIYLCSVGDTNSPLHFGNGTRLTVT.

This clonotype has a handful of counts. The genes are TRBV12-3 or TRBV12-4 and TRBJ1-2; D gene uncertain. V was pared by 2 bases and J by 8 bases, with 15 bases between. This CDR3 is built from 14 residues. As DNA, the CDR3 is TGTGCCAGCAGTTTACAGGACCCTTTCCGGGGCTACACCTTC. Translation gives CASSLQDPFRGYTF.

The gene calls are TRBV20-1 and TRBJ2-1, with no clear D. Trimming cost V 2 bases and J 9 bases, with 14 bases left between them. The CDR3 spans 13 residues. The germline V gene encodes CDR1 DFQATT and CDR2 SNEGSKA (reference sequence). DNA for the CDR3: TGCAGTGCTAGAATGGGATTGGCAGGTGAGCAGTTCTTC. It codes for CSARMGLAGEQFF.

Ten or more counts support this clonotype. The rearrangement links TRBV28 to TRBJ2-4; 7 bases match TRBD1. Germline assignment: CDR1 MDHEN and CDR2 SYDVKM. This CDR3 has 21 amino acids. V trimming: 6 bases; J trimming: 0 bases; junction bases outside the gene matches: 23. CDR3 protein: CASSRPSTGLRVMGAKNIQYF. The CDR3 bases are TGTGCCAGCAGCCGCCCATCGACAGGGCTTCGCGTTATGGGAGCCAAAAACATTCAGTACTTC.